The rows below give T cell receptor beta chains drawn from one sample of a study of vaccination and CD4 T cells after COVID-19. These receptors have no identified antigens. TCRdb re-called the PCR reads with MiXCR, one entry per CDR3 protein. The table lists some 9,300 distinct CDR3 sequences, around half of them singletons, with 20% in the top ten. Source material: CD4+ T cells from blood, cultured in vitro. The receptors stem from a human donor who had recovered from COVID-19. The CDR3 runs from the conserved cysteine through the conserved F or W. D genes are given only for firm matches. Clone sizes are given selectively: once, few, many, or a class where the clone is expanded.

D gene,clone size,CDR3 length,V gene,J gene,CDR3 protein,CDR3 DNA
-,few,14,TRBV7-2,TRBJ1-1,CASSPRGGNTEAFF,TGTGCCAGCAGCCCGAGGGGAGGGAACACTGAAGCTTTCTTT
TRBD1,few,15,TRBV19,TRBJ1-5,CASNPDRGGNQPQHF,TGTGCCAGTAACCCTGACAGGGGCGGCAATCAGCCCCAGCATTTT
-,-,15,TRBV30,TRBJ2-2,CAWSTGLANTGELFF,TGTGCCTGGAGTACAGGGCTAGCGAACACCGGGGAGCTGTTTTTT
-,-,15,TRBV4-1,TRBJ2-7,CASSQPRDGTYEQYF,TGCGCCAGCAGCCAACCCCGGGACGGTACCTACGAGCAGTACTTC
-,few,13,TRBV7-2,TRBJ1-2,CASSLSGAYGYTF,TGTGCCAGCAGCTTATCGGGGGCCTATGGCTACACCTTC
-,-,13,TRBV6-1,TRBJ1-2,CASSASVNYGYTF,TGTGCCAGCAGTGCATCAGTTAACTATGGCTACACCTTC
TRBD1,-,16,TRBV28,TRBJ1-2,CASSLTGANSLYGYTF,TGTGCCAGCAGTTTGACAGGGGCAAACTCCCTCTATGGCTACACCTTC
-,-,13,TRBV19,TRBJ1-2,CASSLAGIYGYTF,TGTGCCAGTAGTCTGGCAGGCATCTATGGCTACACCTTC
-,few,15,TRBV6-1,TRBJ1-5,CASRLNPGPNQPQHF,TGTGCCAGCAGACTAAATCCGGGACCCAATCAGCCCCAGCATTTT
TRBD1,-,18,TRBV27,TRBJ2-3,CASSLRGRQGRSTDTQYF,TGTGCCAGCAGTTTACGAGGCCGACAGGGGAGGAGCACAGATACGCAGTATTTT
-,-,14,TRBV19,TRBJ2-1,CASSLGLSYNEQFF,TGTGCCAGTAGTTTGGGCCTCTCCTACAATGAGCAGTTCTTC
-,-,13,TRBV5-1,TRBJ2-1,CASSPAQSGEQFF,TGCGCCAGCAGCCCAGCCCAGTCGGGTGAGCAGTTCTTC
-,-,14,TRBV6-1,TRBJ2-3,CASSPPHGSDTQYF,TGTGCCAGCAGTCCCCCTCACGGGTCAGATACGCAGTATTTT
-,hyperexpanded,13,TRBV7-4,TRBJ1-1,CARDRSTNTEAFF,TGTGCCAGAGACCGATCGACGAACACTGAAGCTTTCTTT
TRBD2,-,15,TRBV19,TRBJ2-7,CASSPSRGSGYEQYF,TGTGCCAGTAGTCCCTCTCGGGGTAGCGGGTACGAGCAGTACTTC
TRBD1,-,15,TRBV7-2,TRBJ1-5,CASSPGGGSNQPQHF,TGTGCCAGCAGCCCAGGGGGAGGAAGCAATCAGCCCCAGCATTTT
TRBD1,few,15,TRBV19,TRBJ1-2,CASSSTGGDSAGYTF,TGTGCCAGTAGTTCTACAGGGGGCGATTCGGCCGGCTACACCTTC
-,-,15,TRBV2,TRBJ1-4,CASSIFQGEGEKLFF,TGTGCCAGCAGCATATTCCAGGGCGAGGGTGAAAAACTGTTTTTT
-,-,16,TRBV5-4,TRBJ2-2,CASSSRTSRDTGELFF,TGTGCCAGCAGCTCTAGGACATCGAGGGACACCGGGGAGCTGTTTTTT
TRBD2,-,18,TRBV28,TRBJ2-7,CASSPRGWGRAGRGEQYF,TGTGCCAGCAGTCCTCGGGGTTGGGGGAGGGCCGGTCGGGGCGAGCAGTACTTC
-,once,15,TRBV12-3/TRBV12-4,TRBJ2-7,CASSFGRHGPYEQYF,TGTGCCAGCAGTTTTGGCAGGCACGGCCCCTACGAGCAGTACTTC
-,-,13,TRBV28,TRBJ1-2,CASRRGSWAGYTF,TGTGCCAGCAGAAGGGGTTCGTGGGCGGGCTACACCTTC
-,-,14,TRBV11-3,TRBJ2-5,CASSSFRGLETQYF,TGTGCCAGCAGCTCATTTAGGGGTTTGGAGACCCAGTACTTC
-,-,14,TRBV19,TRBJ1-2,CASSLTQISYGYTF,TGTGCCAGTAGTCTAACACAGATTTCCTATGGCTACACCTTC
-,-,12,TRBV20-1,TRBJ2-1,CSASGGLDEQFF,TGCAGTGCTAGCGGGGGGCTCGATGAGCAGTTCTTC
-,few,15,TRBV30,TRBJ1-6,CAWSVRRTVNSPLHF,TGTGCCTGGAGTGTACGAAGGACAGTTAATTCACCCCTCCACTTT
-,few,10,TRBV19,TRBJ1-2,CATELNGYTF,TGTGCCACCGAACTAAATGGCTACACCTTC
TRBD1,-,15,TRBV7-2,TRBJ1-2,CASSETGTGYGGYTF,TGTGCCAGCAGCGAAACCGGGACAGGGTATGGTGGCTACACCTTC
-,-,15,TRBV5-1,TRBJ1-1,CASSLGNRDRSEAFF,TGCGCCAGCAGCTTGGGGAACAGGGACCGTTCTGAAGCTTTCTTT